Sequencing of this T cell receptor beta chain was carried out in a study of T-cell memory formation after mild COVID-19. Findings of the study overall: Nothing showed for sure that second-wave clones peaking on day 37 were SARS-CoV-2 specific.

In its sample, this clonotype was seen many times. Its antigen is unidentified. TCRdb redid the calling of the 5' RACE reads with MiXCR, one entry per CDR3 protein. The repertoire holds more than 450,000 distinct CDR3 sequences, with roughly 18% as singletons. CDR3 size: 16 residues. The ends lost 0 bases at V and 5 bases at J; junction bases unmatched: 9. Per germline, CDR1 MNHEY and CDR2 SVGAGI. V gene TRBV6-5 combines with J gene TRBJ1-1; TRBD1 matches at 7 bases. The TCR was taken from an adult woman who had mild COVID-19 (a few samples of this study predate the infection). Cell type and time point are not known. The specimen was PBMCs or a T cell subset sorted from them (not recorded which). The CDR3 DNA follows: TGTGCCAGCAGTTACTCAGGGACAGCGATTGGGACTGAAGCTTTCTTT. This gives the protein CASSYSGTAIGTEAFF.